A single sample is the source of the 18 T cell receptor beta chains below, sequenced in a study of blood T cell repertoires in COVID-19. Data came from immunoSEQ multiplex PCR; TCRdb stores just in-frame clones and leaves some out. The sample has roughly 360,000 clones; roughly 80% are singletons. Sequencing was performed on peripheral blood. The receptors were sampled from a human donor with acute or convalescent COVID-19. The donor label of this sample is uncertain.

The CDR3 DNA reads TGTGCCAGCTCAAGGACTAGCAGCACAGATACGCAGTATTTT. As protein: CASSRTSSTDTQYF. This sequence joins TRBV18 and TRBJ2-3; TRBD2 agrees at 8 bases. The junction had 1 base not matched to a gene; V was cut back by 5 bases and J by 0 bases. The CDR3 covers 14 residues. The germline V gene has CDR1 KGHSH and CDR2 LQKENI.

The rearrangement links TRBV7-2 to TRBJ2-5; a weak D match, TRBD2 (6 bases). The germline CDR1 and CDR2 sequences are SGHTA and FQGNSA. The CDR3 extends over 14 amino acids. The V end was cut by 6 bases, the J end by 5 bases, with 16 bases between. The CDR3 DNA follows: TGTGCCAGCAGATCTAGCGCCTCCCAGGAGACCCAGTACTTC. It codes for CASRSSASQETQYF.

The gene calls are TRBV29-1 and TRBJ1-4; D is unresolved. Germline assignment: CDR1 SQVTM and CDR2 ANQGSEA. The CDR3 is 12 residues long. V shed 4 bases and J shed 6 bases, with 9 bases lying between them. The CDR3 sequence: CSVVGRDEKLFF. CDR3 in DNA: TGCAGCGTTGTAGGGAGGGATGAAAAACTGTTTTTT.

The chain recombines TRBV6-6 with TRBJ2-2; D gene ambiguous. V was clipped by 0 bases and J by 6 bases, with 8 bases between them. The CDR3 covers 14 residues. Germline CDR1 is MNHNY and CDR2 is SVGAGI (reference sequence). This CDR3 is CASSYSRSPGELFF. The CDR3 nucleotides are TGTGCCAGCAGTTACTCGCGGAGTCCCGGGGAGCTGTTTTTT.

This clone was counted between two and nine times. The rearrangement uses TRBV15 and TRBJ1-5; possible D gene TRBD1, 6 bases. V lost 0 bases to trimming and J lost 2 bases, with 11 bases between them. The CDR3 has 16 residues. The germline V gene has CDR1 LNHNV and CDR2 YYDKDF (reference sequence). CDR3 region: CATSRDRAGGNQPQHF. The CDR3 nucleotides are TGTGCCACCAGCAGAGACCGGGCAGGGGGCAATCAGCCCCAGCATTTT.

CDR3 in DNA: TGCGCCAGCAGGAGGCTGGTGGAGACCCAGTACTTC. It yields the protein CASRRLVETQYF. V is TRBV5-1 and J is TRBJ2-5; D call uncertain. Germline assignment: CDR1 SGHRS and CDR2 YFSETQ. There are 12 residues in the CDR3. Trimming left V 5 bases short and J 5 bases short, with 10 bases between.

The chain carries TRBV10-1 and TRBJ1-5, with TRBD1 identical over 8 bases. The CDR3 sequence is 13 residues long. The germline CDR1 and CDR2 sequences are WNHNN and SYGVQD (reference sequence). V was pared by 10 bases and J by 5 bases, with 7 bases of the junction left unmatched. Here the CDR3 DNA reads TGCGCCACGTCCCGGGACAGGTATCAGCCCCAGCATTTT. Translating gives CATSRDRYQPQHF.

The V gene is TRBV19, the J gene TRBJ1-2; D perhaps matches TRBD1 (5 bases). Germline V gene lookup returns CDR1 LNHDA and CDR2 SQIVND (reference sequence). The CDR3 extends over 13 amino acids. V shed 6 bases and J shed 4 bases, with 12 bases lying between them. CDR3 nucleotides: TGTGCCAGTAGGGCAGGGTGGACCTATGGCTACACCTTC. Its translation is CASRAGWTYGYTF.

The chain links TRBV5-6 to TRBJ1-4, with TRBD1 as a possible D gene (6 bases). This CDR3 is 15 amino acids long. Germline V gene lookup returns CDR1 SGHDT and CDR2 YYEEEE. Trimming took off 3 bases at V and 3 bases at J, with 12 bases between the two ends. The CDR3 here is CASSYDRRPNEKLFF. DNA for the CDR3: TGTGCCAGCAGCTATGACAGGAGACCTAATGAAAAACTGTTTTTT.

V is TRBV14 and J is TRBJ2-5, with D hard to call. The CDR3 sequence is 17 residues long. Per germline, CDR1 SGHDN and CDR2 FVKESK. Trimming took off 1 base at V and 5 bases at J, with 20 bases between the two ends. For the CDR3, the DNA is TGTGCCAGCAGCCAAGGGTACCGGATAGGTCTCGGGGAGACCCAGTACTTC. Protein sequence: CASSQGYRIGLGETQYF.

This chain joins TRBV3-1 (or the pseudogene TRBV3-2) and TRBJ2-1, with TRBD2 matching over 7 bases. CDR1 is LGHDT and CDR2 is YNNKEL in the germline V gene (reference sequence). V was pared by 1 base and J by 7 bases, with 10 bases of the junction left unmatched. There are 16 residues in the CDR3. In DNA form, the CDR3 reads TGTGCCAGCAGCCAAGCTTCAGCGGGGACGAAGAATGAGCAGTTCTTC. It is translated as CASSQASAGTKNEQFF.

This clone was seen just once. V gene TRBV7-2 combines with J gene TRBJ1-4; TRBD1 matches at 7 bases. The V segment lost 0 bases and the J segment 5 bases; nucleotides outside the gene matches: 9. The CDR3 loop spans 17 amino acids. Germline assignment: CDR1 SGHTA and CDR2 FQGNSA. The CDR3 coding sequence is TGTGCCAGCAGCTTAGCGCTGGAGGGGGCATACAATGAAAAACTGTTTTTT. This encodes CASSLALEGAYNEKLFF.

The chain recombines TRBV30 with TRBJ2-7; no reliable D call. Germline CDR1 is GTSNPN and CDR2 is SVGIG (reference sequence). V lost 0 bases and J lost 4, with 4 bases in between. CDR3 size: 11 residues. The CDR3 is CAWSVQYEQYF. In nucleotides, the CDR3 is TGTGCCTGGAGTGTACAGTACGAGCAGTACTTC. Drawing the rest from reference TRBV30 and TRBJ2-7, the complete variable domain is SQTIHQWPATLVQPVGSPLSLECTVEGTSNPNLYWYRQAAGRGLQLLFYSVGIGQISSEVPQNLSASRPQDRQFILSSKKLLLSDSGFYLCAWSVQYEQYFGPGTRLTVT.

This clone was observed a few times. The V and J genes are TRBV3-1 (or the pseudogene TRBV3-2) and TRBJ2-1; 9 nucleotides match TRBD2. CDR1 and CDR2 from the germline V gene are LGHDT and YNNKEL (reference sequence). J gave up 6 bases and V 0 bases, and 12 bases lay outside the gene matches. The CDR3 extends over 18 amino acids. CDR3 region: CASSQEWLRTSALNEQFF. In nucleotides, the CDR3 is TGTGCCAGCAGCCAAGAATGGTTAAGGACTAGCGCCCTCAATGAGCAGTTCTTC.

The chain combines TRBV5-4 with TRBJ2-7; 7 bases are shared with TRBD1. The CDR3 has 18 residues. J was trimmed by 6 bases and V by 4 bases; bases with no gene match: 22. Germline V CDR1 and CDR2: SGHNT, YYREEE (reference sequence). CDR3 bases: TGTGCCAGCAGCCGACGGACAGGCCCACCCCCTACCTTACGCGAGCAGTACTTC. Its protein product is CASSRRTGPPPTLREQYF.

This clone was counted a single time. Different DNA sequences within this sample yield the same CDR3. The chain couples TRBV29-1 to TRBJ1-5, with 7 bases that match TRBD1. CDR3 length equals 12 residues. With V trimmed by 6 bases and J by 1 base, 0 bases remained unmatched. Germline V gene sequence: CDR1 SQVTM, CDR2 ANQGSEA. The CDR3, as DNA: TGCAGCGTCAGGGGGAGCAATCAGCCCCAGCATTTT. Translating it yields CSVRGSNQPQHF.

J is TRBJ2-5 and V is TRBV29-1; 11 positions agree with TRBD1. V lost 6 bases to trimming and J lost 5 bases; unmatched junction nucleotides: 5. The CDR3 totals 13 residues. Germline CDR1 SQVTM, CDR2 ANQGSEA. The CDR3 spells CSVGTGGKETQYF. Here the CDR3 DNA reads TGCAGCGTGGGGACAGGGGGGAAGGAGACCCAGTACTTC.

A few counts support this clone. The chain joins TRBV10-2 to TRBJ1-1; D is possibly TRBD1 (6 bases). The CDR3 totals 14 residues. V shed 6 bases and J shed 4 bases, with 15 bases lying between them. Germline values: CDR1 WSHSY, CDR2 SAAADI. The CDR3 here is CASRLAGASTEAFF. CDR3 nucleotide sequence: TGCGCCAGCAGGCTAGCGGGGGCCAGCACTGAAGCTTTCTTT.